One T cell receptor beta chain is described in this entry. This clone appeared a single time. Which antigen it targets is not known. It has no much larger one-base neighbor in the sample; base qualities were not kept. Reading from cysteine to phenylalanine, the CDR3 counts 15 amino acids. This entry keeps only the CDR3 DNA: 45 bases, framed from base 1. The junction shows trimming of 3 bases on V and 5 bases on J, plus 17 bases between the germline ends. The germline V gene supplies CDR1 SGHRS and CDR2 YFSETQ. This entry belongs to a study of cytomegalovirus exposure and HLA in healthy donors (dated by TCRdb to about 2017). In the study overall: According to an earlier analysis of around 600 of the donors, about 170 million T cells yielded over 100 million unique TCR beta sequences and more than 250 Gb of sequence data. The genetic ancestry cluster associated with self-reported Caucasian donors included about four fifths of the roughly 400 genotyped donors. HLA typing included class I and class II loci at four-digit resolution. Donor age, sex, ethnicity and CMV serostatus were collected together with the repertoire data. Using immunosequencing, the study profiled T cell repertoires from roughly 650 subjects and related those repertoires to cytomegalovirus serostatus. High-throughput TCR immunosequencing, statistical association of individual TCRs with disease status, and machine learning were combined to predict cytomegalovirus infection status. Every discovery cohort repertoire had been produced on one sequencing platform. Because of strong linkage in the cohort, roughly five DR-DQ haplotypes were treated as single units for association and clustering. A later genetic analysis took genome-wide SNP genotypes for about three fifths of the 666 donors and used that subset as a discovery cohort. The number of typed donors differed by locus: about 629-640 for A, B, C, DRB1 and DQB1; 522 for DQA1; fewer than 610 for DPA1; and approximately 450 for DPB1. In an earlier analysis of more than 550 of the donors, high-throughput TCR beta sequencing was used to judge whether each TCR beta V gene segment behaved as functional or pseudogenic. Among 350 to 400 genotyped donors of the cohort, an average of 235,054 unique TCR beta nucleotide sequences were sequenced per donor, around 20% of them non-productive. A later analysis re-analyzed previously published TCR beta repertoires from about 600 donors and added high-resolution HLA genotyping to study TCR occurrence patterns. In the later analysis, no new phenotypic data were used to find candidate immune exposures; instead, reliance was placed on TCR beta sequences and their occurrence across donors. Along with the approximately 620-subject first cohort, a separate validation cohort of 120 different subjects was used. The study was designed to test whether signatures of past pathogen exposure could be identified by cataloging public T cell receptors. Roughly 300 gigabases of sequencing data and approximately 84 million unique TCR sequences were included in an early release covering several hundred HLA-typed donors. Summary of the overall study and its limitations: In vitro tests confirmed that a few of the cytomegalovirus-associated TCR beta chains recognize cytomegalovirus antigens. V-gene and J-gene trimming of TCR beta chains was associated with a missense DCLRE1C variant in a later genetic analysis, and the association was replicated in an independent cohort. A group of highly shared sequence variants was considered likely to be a technical artifact of the sequencing pipeline. In a later analysis, HLA-associated TCR beta chains showed more clonal expansion and lower generation probabilities than non-associated chains that were equally common. A further reported finding was that TCR beta sequences accurately predicted the HLA-A and HLA-B alleles for most subjects in the first cohort. In both the original and validation cohorts, the classifier was reported to diagnose cytomegalovirus status with high specificity and sensitivity. The 87-base-pair reads could not distinguish some IMGT-functional V segments, including TRBV6-2 and TRBV6-3, so those segments were excluded. This cohort had only TCR beta chains sequenced, and the lack of alpha or paired-chain data limited which features could be detected. In a later analysis, most CMV-associated TCR beta chains were found to appear HLA-restricted, with HLA associations seemingly driven largely by CMV exposure. The study listed 150 to 200 TCR beta chains as associated with cytomegalovirus. When HLA alleles, especially DR and DQ, strongly co-occurred, TCR associations were difficult to assign to individual alleles. CMV serostatus was the only immune exposure information available for the cohort. According to a later analysis, TCR association rates differed among HLA loci, with DRB1 alleles showing the most associated TCRs and HLA-C alleles showing the fewest. In an earlier analysis of a few hundred of the donors, most TCR beta V segments were observed in productive rearrangements about 90% or about 30% of the time, broadly matching IMGT annotations. Roughly uniform sequencing depth across donors was assumed in presence/absence analyses, although this assumption may not hold. According to the authors, the approach could potentially be generalized to other disease states and immunological phenotypes. Because HLA typing was missing for some donors at each locus, association tests included only the typed subset. Because counts were too low, seventeen rarely observed V segments, including chromosome 9 orphons, were excluded from the earlier analysis of some 590 of the donors. Correlated functional status among segregating V segments might reflect linkage disequilibrium, but an unknown experimental factor could not be ruled out. Compared with the 666-donor mean, donors in an Asian-associated ancestry cluster had fewer N-insertions in productive TCRs, according to a later genetic analysis. Most TCR sequences were seen in very few donors, while some public TCRs were found in many individuals. Specific HLA alleles were associated with around 18,000 TCR beta sequences at a false discovery rate of 0.05 in a later analysis. According to a later analysis, parvovirus B19, influenza, CMV and Epstein-Barr virus appeared linked to several top co-occurrence clusters.

Library prep was done by the immunoSEQ multiplex PCR assay. The multiplex PCR relied on a mix of 60 forward primers for TCR Vbeta segments and 13 reverse primers for TCR Jbeta segments. The CDR3 region of rearranged TCR beta genes was amplified from genomic DNA by a multiplex PCR assay. Amplified TCR beta libraries were sequenced as 87-base-pair reads on the Illumina HiSeq System. The paper's data handling went like this. A later analysis tallied around 80 million unique TCR beta chains across the roughly 610 repertoires, and roughly 11 million of those chains were shared by two or more donors. Raw reads were error-corrected and collapsed into unique sequences by a nearest-neighbor algorithm in which closely related sequences were merged to remove PCR and sequencing errors. CDR3 sequences were aligned to IMGT reference sequences to assign V, D and J gene segments. For a sequence to be retained, a match of at least six nucleotides was required to both a V gene segment and a J gene segment. Rearrangements were called productive when the CDR3 lacked stop codons and stayed in frame with V and J; all others were non-productive. Following IMGT convention, CDR3 was defined as the stretch from the second conserved V-encoded cysteine to the conserved J-encoded phenylalanine. In an earlier analysis of more than 550 of the donors, sequences lacking an unambiguous match to a single V gene segment were excluded. An earlier analysis of over 450 of the donors classified V segments as functional when productive rearrangements were above 56.7% and as segregating when the standard deviation between donors was above 5%. A statistical classification framework was developed to diagnose cytomegalovirus status using the catalog of TCR beta chain sequences. In a later analysis, TCR nucleotide sequences were compared against IMGT/GENE-DB human TR gene sequences so that V and J genes could be assigned. A later analysis assigned CDR3 sequences and most-parsimonious VDJ recombination scenarios with the TCRdist pipeline. A later analysis defined each TCR beta chain by its CDR3 amino acid sequence plus V-gene family, and excluded reads lacking a unique V-gene family. To address suspected cross-contamination and a sequencing artifact, a later analysis removed 450 to 700 highly shared, low-generation-probability nucleotide sequences. In a later analysis, a clonal expansion index for each public chain was calculated from normalized within-repertoire ranks of inferred template counts. In a later analysis, generation probabilities were computed using a VDJ recombination model fitted to out-of-frame rearrangements, and the results were checked against IGoR. A later analysis scored TCR-TCR, TCR-HLA and TCR-CMV co-occurrence with hypergeometric tests, applying a repertoire-size bias correction to TCR pairs. In a later analysis, false discovery rates were estimated by permuting HLA or CMV assignments 20 times. In a later analysis, co-occurring TCRs were grouped with DBSCAN, and TCRdist sequence similarity was added when clustering was performed within HLA-allele-positive subsets. Repertoires with fewer than 30,000 or more than 120,000 public chains were left out of co-occurrence clustering, as were five repertoires with anomalous nucleotide sharing. TCRdb stores this immuneACCESS table with in-frame sequences only. Part of the clones is absent; in the studies checked, under half of the shortfall reflects unresolved V genes, and no reason is known for the rest. V, J and clone size derive from that table, while D and trimming were established from the DNA sequence. Counted in this sample were around 190,000 clones; roughly three quarters of them appeared once. Clones ranked in the top ten supply more than 1.5% of the sample.

In total, fewer than 750 healthy bone marrow donors made up the cohort. All cohort members were sampled while nominally healthy, although unrecorded immune exposures were likely present. The donor tested CMV seronegative and was one of the 352 seronegative cohort members. A peripheral blood sample was collected from each donor, and TCR beta sequencing was performed on peripheral blood mononuclear cells. Genomic DNA was extracted from the blood cell samples with the Qiagen DNeasy Blood Extraction Kit. The sample consisted of PBMCs. This clonotype was sampled from a woman aged 50 to 60 in good health and CMV-seronegative. The rearranged segments are TRBV5-1 and TRBJ1-1, with no confidently assigned D gene. Here is the DNA: TGCGCCAGCAGCTCGGGGTCTTTAGGGATGACTGAAGCTTTCTTT. Its amino acids are CASSSGSLGMTEAFF.